This T cell receptor beta chain was obtained from a study of blood T cell repertoires in COVID-19. For the study at large: Sites in the United States, Italy and Spain provided acute and convalescent COVID-19 samples. PBMCs, B-cell-depleted T cells, or T cells were the source of the cDNA or gDNA that made up the material.

Per germline, CDR1 SGHNT and CDR2 YYREEE (reference sequence). The CDR3 runs to 16 residues. V was clipped by 4 bases and J by 2 bases; unmatched bases: 12. Sequencing used immunoSEQ multiplex PCR; TCRdb keeps in-frame clones, though not all of them. The table includes roughly 35,000 clones, more than 70% detected once. The TCR originated in a man between 60 and 75 years old with active COVID-19. This sequence joins TRBV5-4 and TRBJ2-7; 7 positions match TRBD2. Sample: peripheral blood. CDR3 in amino acids: CASSLRLAGAAYEQYF. In DNA, the CDR3 is TGTGCCAGCAGCCTCAGACTAGCCGGAGCGGCCTACGAGCAGTACTTC.